The clone carrying this T cell receptor beta chain has at least ten counts. Antigen unknown. The lymph nodes were axillary draining lymph nodes from breast cancer patients. The record originates from a study of breast tumors, draining lymph nodes, adjacent tissues. Study-level results: Data fit most tumor T cells coming from lymph node, expanding in tumor. That most tumor T cells come from lymph nodes remained unproven. Tumor and nontumor repertoires were significantly more similar in luminal-like than in basal-like breast cancer.

TCRdb re-analysed the multiplex PCR reads in MiXCR, keeping a single row per CDR3 protein. The table has more than 250,000 distinct CDR3 sequences, 30% to 35% seen once; the top ten hold over 0.95%. The germline CDR1 and CDR2 sequences are SGHTA and FQGNSA. The CDR3 sequence is 15 residues long. J was trimmed by 4 bases and V by 3 bases; bases with no gene match: 3. The clonotype was recovered from a female donor with breast cancer. Some clones in this sample may be carry-over from other donors' samples. The sample comprised axillary lymph node tissue. This chain uses TRBV7-2 with TRBJ2-2; 9 bases match TRBD1. The CDR3 region has the DNA TGTGCCAGCAGCTTGACAGGGGGGAGCACCGGGGAGCTGTTTTTT. This codes for CASSLTGGSTGELFF.